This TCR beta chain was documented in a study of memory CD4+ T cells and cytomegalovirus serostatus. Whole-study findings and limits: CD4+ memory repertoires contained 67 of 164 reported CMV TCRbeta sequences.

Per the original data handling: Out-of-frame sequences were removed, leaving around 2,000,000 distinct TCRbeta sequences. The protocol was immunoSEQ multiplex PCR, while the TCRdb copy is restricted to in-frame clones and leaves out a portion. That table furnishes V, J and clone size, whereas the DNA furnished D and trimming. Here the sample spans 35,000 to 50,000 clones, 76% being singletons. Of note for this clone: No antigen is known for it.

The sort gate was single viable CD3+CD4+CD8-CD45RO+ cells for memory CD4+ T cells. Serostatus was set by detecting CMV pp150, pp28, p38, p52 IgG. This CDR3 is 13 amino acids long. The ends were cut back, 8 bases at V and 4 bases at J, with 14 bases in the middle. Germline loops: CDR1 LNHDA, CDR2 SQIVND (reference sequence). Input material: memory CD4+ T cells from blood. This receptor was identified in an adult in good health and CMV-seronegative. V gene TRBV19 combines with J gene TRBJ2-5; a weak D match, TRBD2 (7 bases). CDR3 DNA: TGTGCCAGTTCCGAGCGGGACATAGAGACCCAGTACTTC. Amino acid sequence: CASSERDIETQYF. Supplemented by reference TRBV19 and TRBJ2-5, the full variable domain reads DGGITQSPKYLFRKEGQNVTLSCEQNLNHDAMYWYRQDPGQGLRLIYYSQIVNDFQKGDIAEGYSVSREKKESFPLTVTSAQKNPTAFYLCASSERDIETQYFGPGTRLLVL.